A single sample is the source of the 27 T cell receptor beta chains below, sequenced in a study of post-analysis software for immune sequencing data. Broader study findings: Among four to six TRBV segments more frequent in patients than controls were TRBV5-6, TRBV5-1 and TRBV20-1.

Their antigens remain unidentified. The TCR beta cDNA libraries contained unique molecular identifiers. TCRdb reprocessed the PCR reads via MiXCR and lists one record per CDR3 protein. The sample shows more than 500,000 distinct CDR3 sequences, 34% of them seen only once. Sample: blood. These receptors all stem from a girl under 18 with multiple sclerosis.

This clonotype was seen a handful of times. The V call is TRBV29-1, the J call TRBJ1-2; TRBD1 is a possible D gene (5 bases). CDR3 length: 12 amino acids. Germline-derived CDR1 and CDR2 are SQVTM and ANQGSEA. The ends were cut back, 5 bases at V and 4 bases at J, with 11 bases in the middle. The CDR3 spells CSVRAGSYGYTF. CDR3 DNA sequence: TGCAGCGTTCGAGCAGGGAGCTATGGCTACACCTTC. Supplemented by reference TRBV29-1 and TRBJ1-2, the full variable domain reads SAVISQKPSRDICQRGTSLTIQCQVDSQVTMMFWYRQQPGQSLTLIATANQGSEATYESGFVIDKFPISRPNLTFSTLTVSNMSPEDSSIYLCSVRAGSYGYTFGSGTRLTVV.

This clonotype was observed a handful of times. This rearrangement joins TRBV20-1 to TRBJ2-5, with 11 bases fitting TRBD2. Germline assignment: CDR1 DFQATT and CDR2 SNEGSKA (reference sequence). V trimming: 6 bases; J trimming: 3 bases; junction bases outside the gene matches: 9. The CDR3 is made up of 15 amino acids. CDR3 sequence: CSASVGTSGKETQYF. The CDR3 region has the DNA TGCAGTGCCTCCGTCGGGACTAGCGGAAAAGAGACCCAGTACTTC.

The chain recombines TRBV10-3 with TRBJ1-2; TRBD1 aligns across 7 bases. CDR1 ENHRY and CDR2 SYGVKD come from the germline V gene. The CDR3 contains 15 residues. The junction had 11 bases not matched to a gene; V was cut back by 7 bases and J by 3 bases. CDR3: CAIKSEGGADYGYTF. As DNA, the CDR3 is TGTGCCATCAAGAGTGAAGGGGGCGCAGACTATGGCTACACCTTC.

This clonotype was counted many times. The V and J genes are TRBV29-1 and TRBJ2-1; 11 bases align to TRBD1. V was clipped by 6 bases and J by 8 bases; unmatched bases: 9. The CDR3 runs 14 residues. The germline gives CDR1 SQVTM, CDR2 ANQGSEA. This chain's CDR3 is CSVPRDRGVYEQFF. The DNA for the CDR3 is TGCAGCGTACCCCGGGACAGGGGGGTCTATGAGCAGTTCTTC.

The chain couples TRBV3-1 to TRBJ1-1; TRBD1 aligns across 9 bases. This CDR3 region has 14 residues. Germline-derived CDR1 and CDR2 are LGHDT and YNNKEL (reference sequence). V gave up 4 bases and J gave up 6 bases; unmatched junction bases: 6. CDR3 nucleotide sequence: TGTGCCAGCAGCCTCCCGGGACAGGGAGCTGAAGCTTTCTTT. As protein: CASSLPGQGAEAFF.

The chain has TRBV20-1 and TRBJ2-7; no reliable D call. The end of the DNA is better explained by TRBJ2-5, so the J call may be wrong. The CDR3 contains 13 residues. Germline V CDR1 and CDR2: DFQATT, SNEGSKA (reference sequence). CDR3 DNA sequence: TGCAGTGCTAGATCGTACGGCGAAGAGACCCAGTACTTC. It encodes CSARSYGEETQYF.

At least ten counts were recorded for this clonotype. V gene TRBV29-1 combines with J gene TRBJ2-4, with 7 nucleotides matching TRBD2. V lost 4 bases to trimming and J lost 0 bases; unmatched junction nucleotides: 3. Germline values: CDR1 SQVTM, CDR2 ANQGSEA. This CDR3 spans 14 amino acids. Here the CDR3 reads CSVGDYLAKNIQYF. As DNA, the CDR3 is TGCAGCGTTGGGGACTACTTAGCCAAAAACATTCAGTACTTC.

The chain employs TRBV20-1 and TRBJ2-1; 7 bases line up with TRBD2. The CDR3 has 15 residues. Germline CDR1 and CDR2: DFQATT and SNEGSKA (reference sequence). The V gene end was trimmed by 0 bases and the J gene end by 4 bases; junction bases not matched to a gene: 6. CDR3 in DNA: TGCAGTGCTAGAGATATCGGGGAGGGGTACAATGAGCAGTTCTTC. Translation gives CSARDIGEGYNEQFF.

This clonotype was observed a few times. V gene TRBV20-1 combines with J gene TRBJ2-5; D is uncertain. This CDR3 is 13 amino acids long. From germline, CDR1 is DFQATT and CDR2 SNEGSKA (reference sequence). V lost 2 bases and J lost 1, with 8 bases in between. CDR3: CSARIQIQETQYF. The CDR3 coding sequence is TGCAGTGCTAGAATTCAGATCCAAGAGACCCAGTACTTC.

The CDR3 here is CATSVAGSYNEQYF. The CDR3 region has the DNA TGTGCCACCAGTGTAGCGGGGTCCTACAATGAGCAGTACTTC. V usage is TRBV24-1 and J usage is TRBJ2-7; 8 nucleotides match TRBD2. CDR1 and CDR2 from the germline V gene are KGHDR and SFDVKD. V lost 5 bases and J lost 7; bases outside the gene matches: 9. CDR3 size: 14 residues.

The chain carries TRBV20-1 and TRBJ2-3; no firm D call. Germline assignment: CDR1 DFQATT and CDR2 SNEGSKA (reference sequence). V lost 3 bases, J lost 6 bases, and 4 bases lay in between. This CDR3 has 10 amino acids. The CDR3 loop is CSASLDTQYF. In DNA, the CDR3 is TGCAGTGCTAGCCTGGATACGCAGTATTTT.

Details on this clonotype: This sequence may be a read error, since a much larger clone differs from it by one base. The gene calls are TRBV6-4 and TRBJ2-7, with 15 positions matching TRBD2. The germline V gene has CDR1 MRHNA and CDR2 SNTAGT. The junction had 6 bases not matched to a gene; V was cut back by 8 bases and J by 7 bases. The CDR3 has 14 residues. The CDR3 DNA is TGTGCCAGCGCGGGACTAGCGGGGGGAGGTGAGCAGTACTTC. This translates into CASAGLAGGGEQYF.

The chain combines TRBV12-3 or TRBV12-4 with TRBJ1-5; D is uncertain. This CDR3 region has 12 residues. Trimming shortened V by 6 bases and J by 1 base, and 4 bases separated the two germline ends. CDR3 coding DNA: TGTGCCAGCAGGGAGAGCAATCAGCCCCAGCATTTT. It codes for CASRESNQPQHF.

This sequence joins TRBV27 and TRBJ1-5, with D maybe TRBD1 (5 bases). The germline CDR1 and CDR2 sequences are MNHEY and SMNVEV (reference sequence). V was pared by 8 bases and J by 4 bases, with 12 bases between. The CDR3 is made up of 13 amino acids. The CDR3 reads CASGRGLNQPQHF. The CDR3 region has the DNA TGTGCCAGCGGACGGGGGTTGAATCAGCCCCAGCATTTT.

This clonotype was recorded a few times. At one end the junction does not follow the germline gene, possibly because of a read error. V gene TRBV7-9 combines with J gene TRBJ2-7, with D unclear. CDR3 length: 13 amino acids. Germline values: CDR1 SEHNR, CDR2 FQNEAQ (reference sequence). The CDR3 loop reads CTSSPPGLYEQYF. The CDR3 nucleotides read TGTACCAGCAGCCCTCCCGGTCTATACGAGCAGTACTTC.

This chain uses TRBV24-1 with TRBJ2-5, with D perhaps TRBD1 (6 bases). The V gene's germline CDR1 is KGHDR and CDR2 SFDVKD. Trimming left V 12 bases short and J 6 bases short, with 13 bases between. CDR3 length equals 11 residues. CDR3 loop: CAVGRGKTQYF. CDR3 bases: TGTGCCGTTGGTAGGGGGAAGACCCAGTACTTC.

The chain couples TRBV7-9 to TRBJ2-1; the D is unclear. CDR3 length: 12 residues. CDR1 is SEHNR, CDR2 FQNEAQ, per germline (reference sequence). V lost 5 bases and J lost 5, with 7 bases in between. DNA of the CDR3: TGTGCCAGCAGCCGCGCGAACAATGAGCAGTTCTTC. Its protein is CASSRANNEQFF.

The J gene is TRBJ2-5, the V gene TRBV29-1; D unclear. Germline CDR1 is SQVTM and CDR2 is ANQGSEA. The CDR3 loop spans 10 amino acids. V lost 6 bases to trimming and J lost 11 bases, with 13 bases between them. CDR3 sequence (DNA): TGCAGCGTGACGGCGAGTGAGCAGTACTTC. It specifies CSVTASEQYF. Full variable domain (outside the CDR3, taken from reference TRBV29-1 and TRBJ2-5): SAVISQKPSRDICQRGTSLTIQCQVDSQVTMMFWYRQQPGQSLTLIATANQGSEATYESGFVIDKFPISRPNLTFSTLTVSNMSPEDSSIYLCSVTASEQYFGPGTRLLVL.

This chain connects TRBV20-1 to TRBJ1-5; D ambiguous. Germline values: CDR1 DFQATT, CDR2 SNEGSKA (reference sequence). This CDR3 contains 13 residues. Trimming pared 1 base from V and 6 bases from J, leaving 10 bases between. The CDR3: CSARGRVFQPQHF. The CDR3 nucleotides read TGCAGTGCTAGAGGGAGGGTGTTTCAGCCCCAGCATTTT.

This chain uses TRBV7-9 with TRBJ2-5, with TRBD2 identical over 12 bases. With 1 base clipped from V and 2 bases from J, the junction kept 5 bases outside the gene matches. CDR3 length: 17 residues. Germline assignment: CDR1 SEHNR and CDR2 FQNEAQ (reference sequence). Written as DNA, the CDR3 is TGTGCCAGCAGCTTAGGACTAGCGGGGGACTTACAAGAGACCCAGTACTTC. It codes for CASSLGLAGDLQETQYF.

With respect to this clonotype: The junction does not match germline at one end; this may be a read error. V gene TRBV28 combines with J gene TRBJ1-1; D gene ambiguous. The CDR3 runs to 13 residues. Germline V gives CDR1 MDHEN, CDR2 SYDVKM. In DNA form, the CDR3 reads TGTGCCGGCAGTTTATGGGTCAGCACTGAAGCTTTCTTT. This gives the protein CAGSLWVSTEAFF. Full variable domain (outside the CDR3, taken from reference TRBV28 and TRBJ1-1): DVKVTQSSRYLVKRTGEKVFLECVQDMDHENMFWYRQDPGLGLRLIYFSYDVKMKEKGDIPEGYSVSREKKERFSLILESASTNQTSMYLCAGSLWVSTEAFFGQGTRLTVV.

The gene calls are TRBV2 and TRBJ2-3, with TRBD2 as a possible D gene (5 bases). Germline CDR1 reads SNHLY; CDR2 reads FYNNEI. V lost 7 bases to trimming and J lost 0 bases, with 14 bases between them. The length of the CDR3 is 15 residues. The CDR3 is CASMPTDSSTDTQYF. CDR3 nucleotide sequence: TGTGCCAGCATGCCGACGGACTCTAGCACAGATACGCAGTATTTT.

This clonotype came up a few times. This chain links TRBV29-1 with TRBJ2-4, with 7 bases fitting TRBD1. In germline, CDR1 is SQVTM, CDR2 ANQGSEA. The J segment lost 0 bases and the V segment lost 7 bases, leaving 9 bases of the junction unmatched. The CDR3 consists of 15 residues. The CDR3 reads CSAQTGSIAKNIQYF. The CDR3 DNA is TGCAGCGCCCAGACAGGGTCGATAGCCAAAAACATTCAGTACTTC.

The chain couples TRBV12-3 or TRBV12-4 to TRBJ2-3, with D hard to call. This CDR3 spans 15 amino acids. The V gene lost 6 bases and the J gene lost 4 bases, with 17 bases spanning the gap. The CDR3 bases are TGTGCCAGCAGCGCGGACGAAGCCGGTCCAGATACGCAGTATTTT. Translation: CASSADEAGPDTQYF.

V usage is TRBV5-1 and J usage is TRBJ1-2; weak D call: TRBD1 (5 bases). Germline CDR1 and CDR2: SGHRS and YFSETQ. Trimming took off 0 bases at V and 0 bases at J, with 9 bases between the two ends. The CDR3 loop spans 15 amino acids. The CDR3 DNA follows: TGCGCCAGCAGCTTGGACAGGAACGCTAACTATGGCTACACCTTC. The encoded protein is CASSLDRNANYGYTF.

V gene TRBV7-6 combines with J gene TRBJ2-1, with TRBD2 as a possible D gene (5 bases). The CDR3 has 13 residues. Germline loops: CDR1 SGHVS, CDR2 FNYEAQ. Trimming shortened V by 5 bases and J by 7 bases, and 12 bases separated the two germline ends. The CDR3 DNA sequence: TGTGCCAGCAGCACCCAACGGGGTAATGAGCAGTTCTTC. This sequence encodes CASSTQRGNEQFF.

The chain is built from TRBV3-1 and TRBJ2-1, with a tentative D call TRBD2 (5 bases). The CDR3 covers 13 residues. Trimming took off 3 bases at V and 12 bases at J, with 15 bases between the two ends. The germline gives CDR1 LGHDT, CDR2 YNNKEL (reference sequence). The CDR3 protein is CASSHSSLAGQFF. The CDR3 DNA is TGTGCCAGCAGCCACTCTAGCTTGGCAGGGCAGTTCTTC.